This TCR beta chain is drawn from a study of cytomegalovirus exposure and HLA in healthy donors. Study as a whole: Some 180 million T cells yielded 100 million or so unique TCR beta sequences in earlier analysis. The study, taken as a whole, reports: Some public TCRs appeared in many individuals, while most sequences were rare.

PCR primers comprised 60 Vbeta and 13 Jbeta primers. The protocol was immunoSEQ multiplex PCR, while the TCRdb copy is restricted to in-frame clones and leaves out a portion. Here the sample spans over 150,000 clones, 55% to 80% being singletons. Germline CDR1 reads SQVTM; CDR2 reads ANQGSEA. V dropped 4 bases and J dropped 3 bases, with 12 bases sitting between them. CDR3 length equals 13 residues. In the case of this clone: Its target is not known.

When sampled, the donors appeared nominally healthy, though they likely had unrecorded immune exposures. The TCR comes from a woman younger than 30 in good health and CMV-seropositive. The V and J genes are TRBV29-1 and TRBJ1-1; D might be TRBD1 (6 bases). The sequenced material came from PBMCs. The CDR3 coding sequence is TGCAGCGTTGCAGGGGCTTCAGACACTGAAGCTTTCTTT. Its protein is CSVAGASDTEAFF.